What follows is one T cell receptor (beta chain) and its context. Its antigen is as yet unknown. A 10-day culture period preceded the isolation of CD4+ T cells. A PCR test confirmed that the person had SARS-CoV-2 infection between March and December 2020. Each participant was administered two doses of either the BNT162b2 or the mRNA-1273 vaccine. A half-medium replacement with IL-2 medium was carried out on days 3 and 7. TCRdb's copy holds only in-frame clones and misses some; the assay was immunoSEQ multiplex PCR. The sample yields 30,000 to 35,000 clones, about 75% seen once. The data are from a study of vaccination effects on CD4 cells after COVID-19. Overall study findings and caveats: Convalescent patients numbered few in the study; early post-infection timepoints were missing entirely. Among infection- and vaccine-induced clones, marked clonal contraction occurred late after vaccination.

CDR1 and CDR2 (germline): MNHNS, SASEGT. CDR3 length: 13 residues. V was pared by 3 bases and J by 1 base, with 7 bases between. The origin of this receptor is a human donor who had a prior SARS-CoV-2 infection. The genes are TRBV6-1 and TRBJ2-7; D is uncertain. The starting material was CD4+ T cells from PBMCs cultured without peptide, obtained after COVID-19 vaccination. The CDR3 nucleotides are TGTGCCAGCAGTGAGGCTCCTTCCTACGAGCAGTACTTC. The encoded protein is CASSEAPSYEQYF.